These 9 T cell receptor beta chains were all obtained from the same sample, sequenced in a study of CD8 T cells in Susac syndrome. Random hexamers were used to reverse transcribe the RNA input (roughly 0.5 to 1 ug). TCRdb processed the immunoSEQ multiplex PCR reads anew with MiXCR; each CDR3 protein has one entry. The sample lists around 110,000 distinct CDR3 sequences; roughly 94% were seen once. Sequenced material: CD8+ T cells from PBMCs. The receptor source for this set is a human donor with Susac syndrome.

The chain links TRBV7-2 to TRBJ2-1; D possibly matches TRBD1 or TRBD2 (6 bases each). The CDR3 consists of 15 residues. The V end was cut by 3 bases, the J end by 6 bases, with 15 bases between. In germline, CDR1 is SGHTA, CDR2 FQGNSA. CDR3 sequence reads: CASSFYREVGNEQFF. The CDR3 DNA reads as TGTGCCAGCAGCTTTTACAGGGAGGTGGGCAATGAGCAGTTCTTC.

This clonotype has just one count. The rearrangement links TRBV7-9 to TRBJ2-1; 10 bases align to TRBD2. CDR1 is SEHNR and CDR2 is FQNEAQ in the germline V gene (reference sequence). V shed 8 bases and J 5 bases; nucleotides not matched to a gene: 6. This CDR3 comprises 14 residues. CDR3 nucleotide sequence: TGTGCCAGCCACTACCTAGCGGGGGACAATGAGCAGTTCTTC. Encoded protein: CASHYLAGDNEQFF.

The chain is built from TRBV12-3 or TRBV12-4 and TRBJ1-1, with D tentatively TRBD1 (5 bases). The length of the CDR3 is 13 residues. V lost 6 bases to trimming and J lost 0 bases, with 8 bases between them. CDR3 in DNA: TGTGCCAGCAGGCGGACATTGAACACTGAAGCTTTCTTT. This sequence encodes CASRRTLNTEAFF.

J is TRBJ2-5 and V is TRBV14, with 12 bases matching TRBD2. Trimming removed 4 bases from V and 0 bases from J; junction bases left unmatched: 9. The CDR3 sequence is 18 residues long. Germline CDR1 SGHDN, CDR2 FVKESK. For the CDR3, the DNA is TGTGCCAGCAGCCTTCGGACTAGCGGGGACCGCTACCAAGAGACCCAGTACTTC. This sequence encodes CASSLRTSGDRYQETQYF.

The chain has TRBV4-2 and TRBJ1-2; 7 bases map to TRBD1. V lost 4 bases and J lost 7; bases outside the gene matches: 6. The CDR3 is 13 amino acids. CDR1 is LGHNA, CDR2 YNFKEQ, per germline. The CDR3 DNA reads TGTGCCAGCAGCCCCTTGGGACAGCGTGGCTACACCTTC. It encodes CASSPLGQRGYTF.

CDR3 in amino acids: CASSQGTGASYEQYF. CDR3 DNA sequence: TGTGCCAGCAGCCAAGGGACAGGGGCCAGCTACGAGCAGTACTTC. The chain employs TRBV9 and TRBJ2-7, with 10 bases lining up with TRBD1. The length of the CDR3 is 15 residues. Losses at the gene ends were 4 bases for V and 3 bases for J; bases not matched to a gene: 7. Germline CDR1 is SGDLS and CDR2 is YYNGEE.

CDR3 in DNA: TGCGCCAGCAGCCATGGGGGGAATGAGCAGTTCTTC. This encodes CASSHGGNEQFF. The chain employs TRBV4-1 and TRBJ2-1; D is possibly TRBD2 (6 bases). CDR1 MGHRA and CDR2 YSYEKL come from the germline V gene. The CDR3 loop spans 12 amino acids. Trimming cost V 3 bases and J 7 bases, with 7 bases left between them.

V usage is TRBV14 and J usage is TRBJ2-7, with unresolved D. CDR1 SGHDN and CDR2 FVKESK come from the germline V gene. The CDR3 contains 13 residues. V was cut by 1 base and J by 6 bases, with 10 bases left in between. In DNA, the CDR3 is TGTGCCAGCAGCCAAGTCCTGGTCGGCGAGCAGTACTTC. It translates to CASSQVLVGEQYF.

The genes are TRBV5-1 and TRBJ2-2; 7 nucleotides line up with TRBD1. Germline loops: CDR1 SGHRS, CDR2 YFSETQ. Trimming cost V 5 bases and J 4 bases; bases outside gene matches: 11. This CDR3 is built from 16 residues. The CDR3 sequence is CASRSGTAPITGELFF. In DNA, the CDR3 is TGCGCCAGCAGATCCGGGACAGCCCCGATCACCGGGGAGCTGTTTTTT. Drawing the rest from reference TRBV5-1 and TRBJ2-2, the complete variable domain is KAGVTQTPRYLIKTRGQQVTLSCSPISGHRSVSWYQQTPGQGLQFLFEYFSETQRNKGNFPGRFSGRQFSNSRSEMNVSTLELGDSALYLCASRSGTAPITGELFFGEGSRLTVL.